This TCR beta chain derives from a study of cytomegalovirus exposure and HLA in healthy donors (dated by TCRdb to about 2017). Some background on the complete study: An earlier analysis of 587 of the donors reported approximately 260 Gb of sequence data and around 100 million unique TCR beta sequences obtained from roughly 180 million T cells. A later analysis re-examined previously published TCR beta repertoires from more than 650 donors and added high-resolution HLA genotyping to investigate patterns of TCR occurrence. Among roughly 400 genotyped donors of the cohort, an average of 235,054 unique TCR beta nucleotide sequences were sequenced per donor, approximately 20% of them non-productive. All discovery cohort repertoires had been generated using a single sequencing platform. The T cell repertoires of 670 or so subjects were profiled by immunosequencing and related to cytomegalovirus serostatus. The number of donors typed differed by locus, with about 629-630 for A, B, C, DRB1 and DQB1, around 560 for DQA1, some 570 for DPA1, and roughly 450 for DPB1. To decide whether each TCR beta V gene segment behaved as functional or pseudogenic, an earlier analysis of some 540 of the donors relied on high-throughput TCR beta sequencing. Of the approximately 400 genotyped donors, 81% fell in the genetic ancestry cluster associated with self-reported Caucasian donors. In the later analysis, no new phenotypic data were used to find candidate immune exposures; instead, reliance was placed on TCR beta sequences and their occurrence across donors. High-throughput TCR immunosequencing, statistical association of individual TCRs with disease status, and machine learning were combined to predict cytomegalovirus infection status. The aim of the study was to test whether cataloging public T cell receptors could identify signatures of past pathogen exposure. About 280 gigabases of sequencing data and approximately 92 million unique TCR sequences made up an early release that covered roughly 670 HLA-typed donors. Besides the first cohort of some 670 subjects, a separate validation cohort made up of over 95 different subjects was used. Alongside the repertoire data, information on donor age, sex, ethnicity and CMV serostatus was compiled. A later genetic analysis used genome-wide SNP genotypes for about 65% of the 666 donors, treating that subset as a discovery cohort. HLA typing covered class I and class II loci at four-digit resolution. Because of strong linkage in the cohort, five DR-DQ haplotypes were treated as single units for association and clustering. What the authors observed across the whole study: In a later analysis, TCR association rates were found to vary across HLA loci, with the most associated TCRs seen for DRB1 alleles and the fewest for HLA-C alleles. According to a later analysis, parvovirus B19, influenza, CMV and Epstein-Barr virus appeared linked to several top co-occurrence clusters. A later genetic analysis reported fewer N-insertions in productive TCRs among donors in an Asian-associated ancestry cluster than the roughly 650-donor mean. Over 15 rarely observed V segments, including chromosome 9 orphons, were excluded from the earlier analysis of some 590 of the donors because counts were too low. Broadly in line with IMGT annotations, most TCR beta V segments showed up in productive rearrangements about 87% or about 30% of the time in an earlier analysis of a few hundred of the donors. Some IMGT-functional V segments, including TRBV6-2 and TRBV6-3, could not be distinguished by the 87-base-pair reads and were therefore excluded. A later analysis found that most CMV-associated TCR beta chains appeared HLA-restricted, with HLA associations seemingly driven largely by CMV exposure. A few of the identified cytomegalovirus-associated TCR beta chains were confirmed in vitro to be specific for cytomegalovirus antigens. Immune exposure information for the cohort was limited to CMV serostatus. HLA typing was unavailable for some donors at each locus, so association tests used only the typed subset. A further reported finding was that TCR beta sequences accurately predicted the HLA-A and HLA-B alleles for most subjects in the first cohort. An association between a missense DCLRE1C variant and V-gene and J-gene trimming of TCR beta chains was found in a later genetic analysis and replicated in an independent cohort. When HLA alleles, especially DR and DQ, strongly co-occurred, attributing TCR associations to individual alleles was difficult. A total of fewer than 200 TCR beta chains were listed by the study as associated with cytomegalovirus. The presence/absence analyses assumed that sequencing depth was roughly uniform across donors, and that assumption may not be true. Most TCR sequences were seen in very few donors, while some public TCRs were found in many individuals. In this cohort, only TCR beta chains were sequenced, and detectable features were limited by the absence of alpha or paired-chain data. According to the authors, the approach could potentially be generalized to other disease states and immunological phenotypes. In both the original and validation cohorts, the classifier was reported to diagnose cytomegalovirus status with high specificity and sensitivity. Compared with equally common non-associated chains, HLA-associated TCR beta chains in a later analysis were more clonally expanded and had lower generation probabilities. A cluster of highly shared sequence variants was judged likely to be a technical artifact of the sequencing pipeline. A later analysis associated 16,951 TCR beta sequences with specific HLA alleles at a false discovery rate of 0.05. Correlated functional status among segregating V segments might be attributable to linkage disequilibrium, but an unknown experimental factor could not be ruled out.

Library generation was performed with the immunoSEQ multiplex PCR assay. For the multiplex PCR, a mixture combining 60 forward primers for TCR Vbeta segments and 13 reverse primers for TCR Jbeta segments was used. Amplification of the CDR3 region of rearranged TCR beta genes was performed with a multiplex PCR assay on genomic DNA. The amplified TCR beta libraries were sequenced on the Illumina HiSeq System as 87-base-pair reads. As for the original processing: A later analysis tallied 70 million to 100 million unique TCR beta chains across the 600 to 700 repertoires, and 10 million to 11 million of those chains were shared by two or more donors. A nearest-neighbor algorithm error-corrected the raw reads and collapsed the reads into unique sequences, merging closely related sequences to remove PCR and sequencing errors. To assign V, D and J gene segments, CDR3 sequences were aligned to IMGT reference sequences. For a sequence to be retained, a match of at least six nucleotides to both a V gene segment and a J gene segment was required. Rearrangements were classified as productive when the CDR3 lacked stop codons and remained in frame with V and J, and all other rearrangements were classified as non-productive. CDR3 was defined by IMGT convention, running from the second conserved V-encoded cysteine to the conserved J-encoded phenylalanine. The earlier analysis of approximately 500 of the donors excluded sequences that lacked an unambiguous match to a single V gene segment. An earlier analysis of a few hundred of the donors classified V segments as functional when productive rearrangements were above 56.7% and as segregating when the standard deviation between donors was above 5%. A statistical classification framework was built to diagnose cytomegalovirus status from the catalog of TCR beta chain sequences. A later analysis assigned V and J genes by comparing TCR nucleotide sequences with IMGT/GENE-DB human TR gene sequences. A later analysis assigned CDR3 sequences and most-parsimonious VDJ recombination scenarios with the TCRdist pipeline. In a later analysis, each TCR beta chain was defined by its CDR3 amino acid sequence together with its V-gene family, and reads without a unique V-gene family were excluded. A later analysis removed nearly 600 highly shared, low-generation-probability nucleotide sequences to deal with suspected cross-contamination and a sequencing artifact. A later analysis calculated a clonal expansion index for each public chain from normalized within-repertoire ranks of inferred template counts. Generation probabilities in a later analysis came from a VDJ recombination model fitted to out-of-frame rearrangements, and those results were checked against IGoR. Hypergeometric tests were used in a later analysis to score TCR-TCR, TCR-HLA and TCR-CMV co-occurrence, with a repertoire-size bias correction applied to the TCR pairs. False discovery rates were estimated in a later analysis by permuting HLA or CMV assignments 20 times. A later analysis grouped co-occurring TCRs with DBSCAN, adding TCRdist sequence similarity when clustering within HLA-allele-positive subsets. Co-occurrence clustering excluded repertoires with fewer than 30,000 or more than 120,000 public chains, plus five with anomalous nucleotide sharing. Not all clones reach the TCRdb copy of this immuneACCESS table, which keeps in-frame sequences only. Checked studies attribute under half of the gap to unresolved V genes and leave the rest unexplained. That table gives V, J and clone size, and the DNA gave D and trimming. This sample has around 200,000 clones in its table, and roughly 82% of those were observed once. In total, the top ten clones hold around 6% of the sample.

The cohort comprised 710 or so healthy bone marrow donors. At the time of sampling, every cohort member was nominally healthy, though immune exposures that went unrecorded were likely present. The donor was CMV seropositive and was included in the group of 250 to 350 seropositive cohort members. A peripheral blood sample was provided by each donor, and peripheral blood mononuclear cells were used for TCR beta sequencing. The Qiagen DNeasy Blood Extraction Kit was used to extract genomic DNA from the blood cell samples. V is reduced by 5 bases and J by 4 bases, leaving a spacing of 15 bases between them. The germline V gene encodes CDR1 ENHRY and CDR2 SYGVKD. The CDR3 runs 14 residues from the cysteine to the phenylalanine. Here the CDR3 DNA is all that survives: 42 bases in frame from base 1. This clone was recorded once. It has no known antigen specificity. No qualities accompany the bases; no much larger clone lies one base away.

The TCR comes from a middle-aged man in good health and CMV-seropositive. The chain is encoded by TRBV10-3 joined to TRBJ2-7; there is no confident call for the D gene. Sequenced: PBMCs. The sequenced DNA: TGTGCCATCAGTCGTCAGAACAGAGATTACGAGCAGTACTTC. Translated, it gives CAISRQNRDYEQYF.